The clone carrying this T cell receptor beta chain has at least ten counts. Its antigen is undetermined. The data are from a study of T-cell reconstitution after alpha-beta-depleted transplantation in children. General study points: Reportedly, only several hundred clones from non-depleted graft cells drove alpha-beta T-cell counts at about two months. By one year post-transplant, T-cell counts and diversity largely arose from T cells that were newly produced. Diversity of TCRbeta at day 60 was high in some patients, arising from surviving recipient T cells and thymic progenitors.

Preparation of the TCRbeta library used unique molecular identifiers. TCRdb called the PCR reads again in MiXCR, with one record for every CDR3 protein. The table records around 500,000 distinct CDR3 sequences, approximately 22% of them present only once. Trimming cost V 4 bases and J 10 bases, with 16 bases left between them. CDR1 is SGHVS and CDR2 is FNYEAQ in the germline V gene. The CDR3 totals 13 residues. The TCR originated in a boy under two years old who had a stem cell transplant for acute myeloid leukemia, so the T cells may come from the graft donor. The starting material was PBMCs, mostly from graft donor cells, obtained 360 days after TCRalphabeta/CD19-depleted stem cell transplant. The rearrangement joins TRBV7-6 to TRBJ1-1, with D perhaps matching TRBD1 (5 bases). This CDR3 reads CASSWDSGGGAFF. CDR3 bases: TGTGCCAGCAGCTGGGATTCCGGGGGGGGAGCTTTCTTT. The entire variable domain, with the rest obtained from reference TRBV7-6 and TRBJ1-1, is as follows: GAGVSQSPRYKVTKRGQDVALRCDPISGHVSLYWYRQALGQGPEFLTYFNYEAQQDKSGLPNDRFSAERPEGSISTLTIQRTEQRDSAMYRCASSWDSGGGAFFGQGTRLTVV.